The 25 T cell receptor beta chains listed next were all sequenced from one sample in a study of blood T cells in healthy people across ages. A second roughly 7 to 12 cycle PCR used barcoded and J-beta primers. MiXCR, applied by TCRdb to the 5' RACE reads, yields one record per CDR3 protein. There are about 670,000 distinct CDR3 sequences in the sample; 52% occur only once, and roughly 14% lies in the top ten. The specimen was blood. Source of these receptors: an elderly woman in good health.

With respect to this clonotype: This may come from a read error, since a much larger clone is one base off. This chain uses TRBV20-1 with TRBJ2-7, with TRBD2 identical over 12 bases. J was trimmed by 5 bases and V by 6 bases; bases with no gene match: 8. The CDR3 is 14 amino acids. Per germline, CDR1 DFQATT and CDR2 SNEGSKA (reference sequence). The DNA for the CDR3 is TGCAGTGCCACGAGGACTAGCGGGAACAACGAGCAGTACTTC. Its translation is CSATRTSGNNEQYF.

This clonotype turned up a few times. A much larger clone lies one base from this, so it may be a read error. CDR3 loop: CASSATGRNEQFF. The CDR3, as DNA: TGTGCCAGCAGCGCGACAGGGAGGAATGAGCAGTTCTTC. The genes are TRBV9 and TRBJ2-1, with TRBD1 as a possible D gene (7 bases). The germline CDR1 and CDR2 sequences are SGDLS and YYNGEE. With 3 bases removed from V and 7 bases from J, the gap between germline ends came to 11 bases. The length of the CDR3 is 13 residues. The full variable domain, rest sourced from reference TRBV9 and TRBJ2-1, is DSGVTQTPKHLITATGQRVTLRCSPRSGDLSVYWYQQSLDQGLQFLIQYYNGEERAKGNILERFSAQQFPDLHSELNLSSLELGDSALYFCASSATGRNEQFFGPGTRLTVL.

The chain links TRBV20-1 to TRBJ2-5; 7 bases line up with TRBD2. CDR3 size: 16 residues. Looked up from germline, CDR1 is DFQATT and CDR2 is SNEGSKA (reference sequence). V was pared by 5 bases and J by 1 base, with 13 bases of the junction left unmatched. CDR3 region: CSAAVALATSQETQYF. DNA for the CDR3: TGCAGTGCTGCTGTGGCACTAGCGACGTCCCAAGAGACCCAGTACTTC.

DNA of the CDR3: TGTGCCAGCACCCGGCCGCAACGCCTAGATACGCAGTATTTT. It is translated as CASTRPQRLDTQYF. V usage is TRBV11-2 and J usage is TRBJ2-3, with no clear D. CDR3 length equals 14 residues. CDR1 is SGHAT, CDR2 FQNNGV, per germline. Trimming pared 7 bases from V and 5 bases from J, leaving 16 bases between.

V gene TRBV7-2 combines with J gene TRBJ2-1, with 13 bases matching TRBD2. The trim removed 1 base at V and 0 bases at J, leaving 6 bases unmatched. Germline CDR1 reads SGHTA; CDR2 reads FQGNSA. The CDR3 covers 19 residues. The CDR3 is CASSLGLAGGYSSYNEQFF. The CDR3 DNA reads TGTGCCAGCAGCTTAGGACTAGCGGGGGGTTATAGCTCCTACAATGAGCAGTTCTTC.

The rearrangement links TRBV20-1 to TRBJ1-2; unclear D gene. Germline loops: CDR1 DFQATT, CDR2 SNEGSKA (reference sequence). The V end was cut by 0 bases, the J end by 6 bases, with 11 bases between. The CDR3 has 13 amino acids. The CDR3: CSARDGRVNGYTF. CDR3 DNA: TGCAGTGCTAGAGATGGGCGCGTGAATGGCTACACCTTC.

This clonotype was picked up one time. In DNA form, the CDR3 reads TGTGCCAGCAGCTCACATGCGGGACGTGATAATTCACCCCTCCACTTT. Translated: CASSSHAGRDNSPLHF. The gene calls are TRBV7-2 and TRBJ1-6, with D possibly being TRBD1 (5 bases). The V gene lost 4 bases and the J gene lost 5 bases, with 15 bases spanning the gap. CDR3 length: 16 residues. Germline CDR1 reads SGHTA; CDR2 reads FQGNSA.

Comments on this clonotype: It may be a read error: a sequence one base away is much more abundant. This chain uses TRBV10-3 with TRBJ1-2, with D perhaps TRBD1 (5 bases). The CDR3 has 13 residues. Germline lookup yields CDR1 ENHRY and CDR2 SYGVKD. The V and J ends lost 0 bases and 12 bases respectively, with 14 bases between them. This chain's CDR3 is CAISESGLHGHTF. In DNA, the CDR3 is TGTGCCATCAGTGAGTCGGGACTTCACGGCCACACCTTC.

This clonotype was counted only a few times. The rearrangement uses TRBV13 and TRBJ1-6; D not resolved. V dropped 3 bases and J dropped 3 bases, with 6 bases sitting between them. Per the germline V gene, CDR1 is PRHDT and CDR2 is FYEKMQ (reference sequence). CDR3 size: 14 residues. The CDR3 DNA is TGTGCCAGCAGCTTGGCCAGCTATAATTCACCCCTCCACTTT. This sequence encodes CASSLASYNSPLHF.

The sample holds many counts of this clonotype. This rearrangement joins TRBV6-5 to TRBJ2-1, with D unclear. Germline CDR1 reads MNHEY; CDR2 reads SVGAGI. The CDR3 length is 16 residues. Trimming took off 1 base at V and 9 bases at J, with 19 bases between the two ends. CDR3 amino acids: CASSYFVLVKVPEQFF. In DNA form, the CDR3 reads TGTGCCAGCAGTTACTTTGTGCTAGTAAAGGTCCCTGAGCAGTTCTTC.

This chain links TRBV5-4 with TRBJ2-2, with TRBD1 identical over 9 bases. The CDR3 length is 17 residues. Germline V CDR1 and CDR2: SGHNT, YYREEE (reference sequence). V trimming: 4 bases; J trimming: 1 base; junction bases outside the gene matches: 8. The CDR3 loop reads CASSLPTGGMNTGELFF. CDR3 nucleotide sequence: TGTGCCAGCAGCCTACCGACAGGGGGTATGAACACCGGGGAGCTGTTTTTT.

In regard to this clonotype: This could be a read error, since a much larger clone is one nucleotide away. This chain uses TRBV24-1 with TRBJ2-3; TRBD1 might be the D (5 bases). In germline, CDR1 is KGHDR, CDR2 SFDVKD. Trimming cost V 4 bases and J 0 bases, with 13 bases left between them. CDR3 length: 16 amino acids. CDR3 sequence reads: CATSDYDSISTDTQYF. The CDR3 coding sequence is TGTGCCACCAGTGACTATGACAGCATTAGCACAGATACGCAGTATTTT.

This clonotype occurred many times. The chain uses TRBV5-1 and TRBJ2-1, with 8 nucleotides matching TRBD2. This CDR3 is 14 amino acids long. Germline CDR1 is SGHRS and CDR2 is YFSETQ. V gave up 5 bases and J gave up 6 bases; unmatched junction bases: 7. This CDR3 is CASRVSGVVNEQFF. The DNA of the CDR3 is TGCGCCAGCAGGGTTAGCGGGGTAGTCAATGAGCAGTTCTTC. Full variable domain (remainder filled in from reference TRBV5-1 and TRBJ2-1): KAGVTQTPRYLIKTRGQQVTLSCSPISGHRSVSWYQQTPGQGLQFLFEYFSETQRNKGNFPGRFSGRQFSNSRSEMNVSTLELGDSALYLCASRVSGVVNEQFFGPGTRLTVL.

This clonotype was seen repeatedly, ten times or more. This CDR3 is CASRYGGEGYTF. The CDR3, as DNA: TGTGCCAGCAGGTACGGGGGAGAGGGCTACACCTTC. The chain has TRBV6-5 and TRBJ1-2; maybe TRBD1 (5 bases). The CDR3 totals 12 residues. V lost 6 bases and J 8 bases, leaving 13 bases between the germline ends. Germline values: CDR1 MNHEY, CDR2 SVGAGI.

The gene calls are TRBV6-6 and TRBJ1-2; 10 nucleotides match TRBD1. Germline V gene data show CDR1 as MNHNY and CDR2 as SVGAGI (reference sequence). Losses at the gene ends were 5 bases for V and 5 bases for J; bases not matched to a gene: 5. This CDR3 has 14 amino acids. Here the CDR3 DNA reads TGTGCCAGCAGTGTGGACAGGGGGTGGTATGGCTACACCTTC. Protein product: CASSVDRGWYGYTF.

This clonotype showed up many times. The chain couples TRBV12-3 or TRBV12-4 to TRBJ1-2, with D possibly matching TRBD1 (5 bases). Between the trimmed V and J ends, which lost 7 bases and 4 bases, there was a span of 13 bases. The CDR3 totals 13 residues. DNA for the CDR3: TGTGCCAGCACCGGGGGGTCTAGCTATGGCTACACCTTC. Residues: CASTGGSSYGYTF.

In DNA, the CDR3 is TGTGCCAGCAGCTTAGCCAGCTGGGAGACCCAGTACTTC. Translation: CASSLASWETQYF. The V call is TRBV7-2, the J call TRBJ2-5; D unresolved. In germline, CDR1 is SGHTA, CDR2 FQGNSA. CDR3 length equals 13 residues. V gave up 0 bases and J gave up 5 bases, with 7 bases separating them.

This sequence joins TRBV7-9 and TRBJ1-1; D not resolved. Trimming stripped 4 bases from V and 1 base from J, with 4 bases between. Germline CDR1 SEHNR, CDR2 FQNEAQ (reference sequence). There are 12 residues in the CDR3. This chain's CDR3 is CASSWQNTEAFF. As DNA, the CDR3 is TGTGCCAGCAGCTGGCAGAACACTGAAGCTTTCTTT.

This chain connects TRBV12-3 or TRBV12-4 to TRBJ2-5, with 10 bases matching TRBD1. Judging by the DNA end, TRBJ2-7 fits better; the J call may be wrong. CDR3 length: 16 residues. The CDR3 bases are TGTGCCAGCAGTTTAGTTTCCGGGACAGGGGTATACGAGCAGTACTTC. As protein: CASSLVSGTGVYEQYF.

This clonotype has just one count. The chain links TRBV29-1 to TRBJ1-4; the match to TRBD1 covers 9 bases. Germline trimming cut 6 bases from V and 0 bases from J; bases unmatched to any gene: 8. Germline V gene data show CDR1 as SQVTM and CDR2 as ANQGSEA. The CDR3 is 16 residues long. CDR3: CSVWTGDYATNEKLFF. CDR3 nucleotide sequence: TGCAGCGTGTGGACAGGGGATTACGCAACTAATGAAAAACTGTTTTTT.

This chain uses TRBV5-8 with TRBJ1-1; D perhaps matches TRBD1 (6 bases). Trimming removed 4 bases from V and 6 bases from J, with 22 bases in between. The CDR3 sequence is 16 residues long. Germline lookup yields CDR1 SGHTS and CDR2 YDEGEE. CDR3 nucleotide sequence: TGTGCCAGCAGCCCCCGCCGGGGGGGCGTAGGGTCTGAAGCTTTCTTT. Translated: CASSPRRGGVGSEAFF.

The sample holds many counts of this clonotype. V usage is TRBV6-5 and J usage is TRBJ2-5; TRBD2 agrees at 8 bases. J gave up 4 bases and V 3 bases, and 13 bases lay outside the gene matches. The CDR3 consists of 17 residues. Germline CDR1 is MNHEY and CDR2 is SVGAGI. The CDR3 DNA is TGTGCCAGCAGTTATGGCACGGGCGGGAGGTCGCGAGAGACCCAGTACTTC. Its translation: CASSYGTGGRSRETQYF.

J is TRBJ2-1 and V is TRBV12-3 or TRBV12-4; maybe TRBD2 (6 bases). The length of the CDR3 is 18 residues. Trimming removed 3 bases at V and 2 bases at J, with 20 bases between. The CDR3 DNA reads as TGTGCCAGCAGTTTGGGAAGGCTGCGCGGGGTCCCCTACAATGAGCAGTTCTTC. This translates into CASSLGRLRGVPYNEQFF.

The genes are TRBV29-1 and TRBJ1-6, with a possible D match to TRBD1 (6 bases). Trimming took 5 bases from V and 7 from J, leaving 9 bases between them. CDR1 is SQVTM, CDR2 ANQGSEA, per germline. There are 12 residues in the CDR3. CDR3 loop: CSVHRENSPLHF. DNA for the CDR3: TGCAGCGTTCACAGGGAAAATTCACCCCTCCACTTT. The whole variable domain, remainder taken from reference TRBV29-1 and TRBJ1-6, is SAVISQKPSRDICQRGTSLTIQCQVDSQVTMMFWYRQQPGQSLTLIATANQGSEATYESGFVIDKFPISRPNLTFSTLTVSNMSPEDSSIYLCSVHRENSPLHFGNGTRLTVT.

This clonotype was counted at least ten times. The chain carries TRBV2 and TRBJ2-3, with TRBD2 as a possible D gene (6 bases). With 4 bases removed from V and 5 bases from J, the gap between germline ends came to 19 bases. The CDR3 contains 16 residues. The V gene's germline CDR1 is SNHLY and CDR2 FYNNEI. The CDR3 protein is CASSVDGGAVGDTQYF. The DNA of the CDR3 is TGTGCCAGCAGTGTCGACGGGGGAGCCGTGGGAGATACGCAGTATTTT.